The present TCR beta chain was sequenced within a study of blood T cell repertoires in COVID-19. Study-wide context: The United States, Italy and Spain supplied acute and convalescent COVID-19 samples. In each case, the material was cDNA or gDNA derived from T cells, B-cell-depleted T cells, or PBMCs.

V was clipped by 5 bases and J by 2 bases, with 9 bases between them. CDR3 size: 12 residues. The V gene's germline CDR1 is GTSNPN and CDR2 SVGIG (reference sequence). Original processing notes: Nucleated cell counts were estimated from reference gene primer amplification. The repertoire was sequenced with immunoSEQ multiplex PCR; TCRdb's copy has only in-frame clones and lacks some. D and trimming were read from the DNA, whereas the V and J calls and clone size are those reported in that table. The repertoire consists of some 530,000 clones, with roughly 88% occurring once and the leading ten covering 3% to 3.5%.

This chain links TRBV30 with TRBJ1-2; D is perhaps TRBD1 (6 bases). The clonotype comes from a human donor in a cohort sampled during active COVID-19. Sequenced sample: peripheral blood. The CDR3 sequence: CAWGTGNYGYTF. In DNA, the CDR3 is TGTGCCTGGGGAACAGGGAACTATGGCTACACCTTC.